These T cell receptor beta chains were read from a single sample in a study. TCRdb recomputed calls from the 5' RACE reads with MiXCR, one row per CDR3 protein. The sample gives some 57,000 distinct CDR3 sequences, more than 15% of which show up once; 2% to 2.5% is in the top ten. Material: naive CD4+ T cells sorted from blood. The receptors were gathered from a female donor with breast cancer. CDR3s include the opening cysteine and the closing phenylalanine or tryptophan. A D gene is named only where the DNA matches it firmly. Size values are once, few and many counts, or a class for expanded clones, and some rows have none.

D gene	clone size	V gene	J gene	CDR3 DNA	CDR3 protein
-	medium-sized	TRBV20-1	TRBJ2-3	TGCAGTGCTCGGCGCAAGCGCCTACCCGTTACGCAGTATTTT	CSARRKRLPVTQYF
-	-	TRBV7-9	TRBJ2-3	TGTGCCAGCAGCTTTGGGGGAGGAGCAGATACGCAGTATTTT	CASSFGGGADTQYF
TRBD2	many	TRBV9	TRBJ2-1	TGTGCCAGCAGCGTAGAGGCGCTAGCGGATCTTTACAATGAGCAGTTCTTC	CASSVEALADLYNEQFF
TRBD1	-	TRBV19	TRBJ2-2	TGTGCCAGTTTCTACCAGGGACAGTACAACACCGGGGAGCTGTTTTTT	CASFYQGQYNTGELFF
TRBD1	many	TRBV6-6	TRBJ1-2	TGTGCCAGCATTCGACAGGGTCCCTATGGCTACACCTTC	CASIRQGPYGYTF
-	many	TRBV5-1	TRBJ2-3	TGCGCCAGCAGGCCCGACCCCCGAGATACGCAGTATTTT	CASRPDPRDTQYF
TRBD1	many	TRBV5-1	TRBJ1-2	TGCGCCAGCAGCCTGGACAGGGTGAAGGGCTACACCTTC	CASSLDRVKGYTF
-	-	TRBV11-2	TRBJ2-7	TGTGCCAGCAGCTTATTTGATACCTACGAGCAGTACTTC	CASSLFDTYEQYF
-	many	TRBV6-6	TRBJ1-4	TGTGCCAGCAGTTACGGGGCCCTCGCAACTAATGAAAAACTGTTTTTT	CASSYGALATNEKLFF
-	-	TRBV29-1	TRBJ2-1	TGCAGCGTTGAGGATAGGGCTAGCAGCAGCTCCTACGATGAGCTGTTCTTC	CSVEDRASSSSYDELFF
-	many	TRBV6-2/TRBV6-3	TRBJ1-1	TGTGCCAGCAGAACCTACCAGAACACTGAAGCTTTCTTT	CASRTYQNTEAFF
TRBD1	few	TRBV20-1	TRBJ1-6	TGCAGTGCTCCTTGGGACAGCAGTAATTCACCCCTCCACTTT	CSAPWDSSNSPLHF
TRBD2	-	TRBV14	TRBJ2-3	TGTGCCAGCAGCCCGAGCGGGAGGACTAATACGCAGTATTTT	CASSPSGRTNTQYF
TRBD1	few	TRBV24-1	TRBJ2-1	TGTGCCACCAGTGATGGGACAGGACCGAACAATGAGCAGTTCTTC	CATSDGTGPNNEQFF
TRBD1	many	TRBV6-5	TRBJ2-4	TGTGCCAGCAGTTTGACAGGGGGAAACATTCAGTACTTC	CASSLTGGNIQYF
TRBD2	-	TRBV6-5	TRBJ2-3	TGTGCCAGCAGTTATGCGGCGGGAGGGACGTCAGATACGCAGTATTTT	CASSYAAGGTSDTQYF
TRBD2	few	TRBV11-2	TRBJ2-2	TGTGCCAGCAGCCCCCAATGGGGGGGTACCGGGGAGCTGTTTTTT	CASSPQWGGTGELFF
TRBD2	-	TRBV5-5	TRBJ2-2	TGTGCCAGCAGCGGACTAGCGGGAGTTGACACCGGGGGGCTGTTTTTT	CASSGLAGVDTGGLFF
-	-	TRBV28	TRBJ1-5	TGTGCCAGCAGTATAACCGGGCTAGGGGGGAGGGAGCCCCAGCATTTT	CASSITGLGGREPQHF
-	-	TRBV20-1	TRBJ2-3	TGCAGTGCTAGAGACCCTTCGACTAGCACAGATACGCAGTATTTT	CSARDPSTSTDTQYF
TRBD2	many	TRBV5-1	TRBJ2-1	TGCGCCAGCAGCTCCGGACTAGCGGGAGGAGTTGAGCAGTTCTTC	CASSSGLAGGVEQFF
TRBD1	-	TRBV24-1	TRBJ2-2	TGTGCCACCAGCCCCAGGACAGGGCCGGACACCGGGGAGCTGTTTTTT	CATSPRTGPDTGELFF
-	few	TRBV5-6	TRBJ2-1	TGTGCCAGCCAGAGGACCCCCCAGAATGATGAGCAGTTCTTC	CASQRTPQNDEQFF
TRBD1	many	TRBV5-6	TRBJ2-1	TGTGCCAGCAGACAATACGGGACAGGGGGCAATGAGCAGTTCTTC	CASRQYGTGGNEQFF
-	many	TRBV27	TRBJ1-1	TGTGCCAGCAGTTTCGACAGGCGGAACACTGAAGCTTTCTTT	CASSFDRRNTEAFF
TRBD2	few	TRBV12-3/TRBV12-4	TRBJ2-2	TGTGCCAGCAGGCGGGAGTATTCCACCGGGGAGCTGTTTTTT	CASRREYSTGELFF
-	-	TRBV6-2/TRBV6-3	TRBJ1-5	TGTGCCAGCAGTTATTCTGGGGCCATTCAGCCCCAGCATTTT	CASSYSGAIQPQHF
TRBD2	-	TRBV15	TRBJ2-1	TGTGCCACCAGCTCTCCTGGGACTAGCGGGAGTTATGAGCAGTTCTTC	CATSSPGTSGSYEQFF
-	few	TRBV29-1	TRBJ2-1	TGCAGCGTCTGGGACCGCGCCTACAATGAGCAGTTCTTC	CSVWDRAYNEQFF
TRBD2	-	TRBV29-1	TRBJ2-5	TGCAGCGCTCGACTAGCGGGACAAGAGACCCAGTACTTC	CSARLAGQETQYF
TRBD2	many	TRBV12-3/TRBV12-4	TRBJ2-5	TGTGCCAGCAGTCCGGGACTAGCGGAGACCCAGTACTTC	CASSPGLAETQYF
-	-	TRBV7-9	TRBJ1-1	TGTGCCAGCACCCCGCTTTCAAACCTGGAAAACACTGAAGCTTTCTTT	CASTPLSNLENTEAFF
-	many	TRBV12-3/TRBV12-4	TRBJ1-5	TGTGCCAGCAGTTTAGGTTCAGGGTATACGGCCCAGCATTTT	CASSLGSGYTAQHF
-	-	TRBV5-1	TRBJ2-1	TGCGCCAGCTACGACCAGAGCTCCTACAATGAGCAGTTCTTC	CASYDQSSYNEQFF
TRBD2	few	TRBV27	TRBJ2-3	TGTGCCAGCAGTTCCGGGACTAGCGGACCTCATGATACGCAGTATTTT	CASSSGTSGPHDTQYF
-	-	TRBV5-4	TRBJ2-2	TGTGCCAGCAGCTTGGACGGGAGCAACACCGGGGAGCTGTTTTTT	CASSLDGSNTGELFF
-	-	TRBV3-1	TRBJ2-7	TGTGCCAGTCGGCAAGGGATGGACTACGAGCAGTACTTC	CASRQGMDYEQYF